This entry lists 29 T cell receptor beta chains sequenced from one sample in a study of molecular identifiers for immune sequencing clone quantification. TCRdb re-analysed the PCR reads in MiXCR, keeping a single row per CDR3 protein. Of approximately 670,000 distinct CDR3 sequences in the sample, 15% to 20% are singletons; the top ten hold 0.7% to 1%. Sequenced input: naive CD8+ T cells from blood, with Jurkat cell RNA spiked in. Documented subset: FACS-sorted CD8+CD4-CCR7+CD45RA+ naive T cells. Receptors were obtained from a human donor in good health. Some libraries in this study had Jurkat cell RNA spiked in.

In its sample, this clonotype was seen many times. The chain uses TRBV6-2 or TRBV6-3 and TRBJ2-3, with D tentatively TRBD1 (5 bases). The germline V gene has CDR1 MNHEY and CDR2 SVGEGT. Deletions cut 6 bases from V and 3 bases from J, with 10 bases between. This CDR3 region has 13 residues. The CDR3 DNA is TGTGCCAGCAGCTCCCGACAGACAGATACGCAGTATTTT. As protein: CASSSRQTDTQYF.

This clonotype has ten or more counts. This chain connects TRBV5-1 to TRBJ2-3; D is undetermined. The germline V gene encodes CDR1 SGHRS and CDR2 YFSETQ. The germline V and J ends were trimmed by 2 bases and 0 bases, with 7 bases remaining between them. The CDR3 covers 14 residues. This CDR3 is CASSLPGSTDTQYF. CDR3 sequence (DNA): TGCGCCAGCAGCTTACCCGGCAGCACAGATACGCAGTATTTT.

This clonotype has ten or more counts. The chain carries TRBV6-9 and TRBJ1-1; TRBD1 agrees at 9 bases. The CDR3 extends over 14 amino acids. The V segment lost 6 bases and the J segment 3 bases; nucleotides outside the gene matches: 5. Germline V gene sequence: CDR1 MNHGY, CDR2 SVAAGI. The CDR3 sequence is CASSRDREDTEAFF. As DNA, the CDR3 is TGTGCCAGCAGCCGGGACAGGGAGGACACTGAAGCTTTCTTT.

A word on this clonotype: Just one base apart from a much larger clone, this may be a read error. V usage is TRBV5-1 and J usage is TRBJ1-1; 10 bases are shared with TRBD1. Trimming took 4 bases from V and 6 from J; bases not matched to a gene: 9. Germline V gene data show CDR1 as SGHRS and CDR2 as YFSETQ. The CDR3 is 15 residues long. The CDR3 DNA reads as TGCGCCAGCAGCCTCCGGGACAGGGGTTGGGCTGAAGCTTTCTTT. Protein product: CASSLRDRGWAEAFF.

The J gene is TRBJ2-7, the V gene TRBV13; D may correspond to TRBD1 or TRBD2 (6 bases each). CDR1 is PRHDT, CDR2 FYEKMQ, per germline (reference sequence). The V and J ends lost 4 bases and 5 bases respectively, with 21 bases between them. This CDR3 is built from 16 residues. CDR3 nucleotides: TGTGCCAGCAGCTCACCCGGCCGGGGTGGGGGGCACGAGCAGTACTTC. Encoded protein: CASSSPGRGGGHEQYF.

In its sample, this clonotype was seen many times. The CDR3 loop is CASSALTTHSNQPQHF. In DNA form, the CDR3 reads TGTGCCAGCAGCGCATTAACAACTCATAGCAATCAGCCCCAGCATTTT. V and J are TRBV7-8 and TRBJ1-5; unclear D gene. Trimming removed 5 bases from V and 0 bases from J, with 14 bases in between. The CDR3 loop spans 16 amino acids. From germline, CDR1 is SGHVS and CDR2 FQNEAQ.

As to this clonotype: This sequence may be a read error, since a much larger clone differs from it by one base. This chain connects TRBV28 to TRBJ2-5; either TRBD1 or TRBD2 may fit D (5 bases each). This CDR3 contains 15 residues. Germline CDR1 MDHEN, CDR2 SYDVKM. V dropped 2 bases and J dropped 9 bases, with 19 bases sitting between them. CDR3 sequence (DNA): TGTGCCAGCAGTTTAATTGGACAACCGGCGGAGGCCCAGTACTTC. This encodes CASSLIGQPAEAQYF.

This clonotype was detected many times. The chain uses TRBV30 and TRBJ2-1; D is perhaps TRBD1 or TRBD2 (6 bases each). CDR3 length equals 15 residues. Germline CDR1 reads GTSNPN; CDR2 reads SVGIG (reference sequence). V was clipped by 4 bases and J by 2 bases, with 15 bases between them. In DNA, the CDR3 is TGTGCCTGGAACGGGGGAACAGGGACCTACAATGAGCAGTTCTTC. This sequence encodes CAWNGGTGTYNEQFF.

The sample holds many counts of this clonotype. The gene calls are TRBV4-3 and TRBJ2-7; no firm D call. V lost 1 base, J lost 3 bases, and 10 bases lay in between. The CDR3 loop spans 14 amino acids. CDR1 is LGHNA, CDR2 YSLEER, per germline. CDR3 in amino acids: CASSQVIGDYEQYF. The CDR3 DNA follows: TGCGCCAGCAGCCAAGTAATTGGCGACTACGAGCAGTACTTC.

This clonotype was seen ten or more times. The chain employs TRBV29-1 and TRBJ1-2; D unresolved. The CDR3 covers 13 residues. V was clipped by 4 bases and J by 3 bases, with 12 bases between them. Germline V lookup: CDR1 SQVTM, CDR2 ANQGSEA. In DNA, the CDR3 is TGCAGCGTTGTGGTCGTGGGCGACTATGGCTACACCTTC. Amino acids: CSVVVVGDYGYTF.

The chain couples TRBV12-3 or TRBV12-4 to TRBJ1-4; TRBD1 aligns across 11 bases. With 5 bases clipped from V and 2 bases from J, the junction kept 10 bases outside the gene matches. CDR3 length: 18 residues. CDR3 in amino acids: CASSQDRGRRRTNEKLFF. The CDR3 region has the DNA TGTGCCAGCAGTCAGGACAGGGGGCGTCGTAGGACTAATGAAAAACTGTTTTTT.

This clonotype was seen repeatedly, ten times or more. The chain uses TRBV5-4 and TRBJ1-6, with unresolved D. The V gene's germline CDR1 is SGHNT and CDR2 YYREEE (reference sequence). CDR3 length: 16 residues. The V gene lost 2 bases and the J gene lost 4 bases, with 13 bases spanning the gap. CDR3 sequence (DNA): TGTGCCAGCAGCTTATTCGAAGGATTTTATAATTCACCCCTCCACTTT. Amino acids: CASSLFEGFYNSPLHF.

A few counts support this clonotype. This chain connects TRBV30 to TRBJ2-3; 8 bases are a match to TRBD2. The germline gives CDR1 GTSNPN, CDR2 SVGIG (reference sequence). With 1 base clipped from V and 0 bases from J, the junction kept 3 bases outside the gene matches. The CDR3 consists of 15 residues. In DNA form, the CDR3 reads TGTGCCTGGAGTGCACTAGCGGTTAGCACAGATACGCAGTATTTT. This translates into CAWSALAVSTDTQYF.

This clonotype was observed a few times. This chain connects TRBV28 to TRBJ2-2; 8 nucleotides line up with TRBD2. Germline V lookup: CDR1 MDHEN, CDR2 SYDVKM. The CDR3 runs 18 residues. V was pared by 3 bases and J by 4 bases, with 13 bases of the junction left unmatched. The CDR3: CASSFEAGGFFGTGELFF. CDR3 bases: TGTGCCAGCAGTTTTGAGGCGGGAGGTTTTTTCGGCACCGGGGAGCTGTTTTTT.

Points on this clonotype: A much larger clone lies a single base off, so this may be a read error. The chain recombines TRBV6-6 with TRBJ1-5; unclear D gene. V lost 8 bases to trimming and J lost 2 bases, with 25 bases between them. This CDR3 comprises 18 residues. Germline assignment: CDR1 MNHNY and CDR2 SVGAGI (reference sequence). The CDR3, as DNA: TGTGCCAGCCTGTCCCAGGAGGCGGGCTATGGGGGCAATCAGCCCCAGCATTTT. Translated, it gives CASLSQEAGYGGNQPQHF.

On this clonotype itself: Compared with germline, one end of the junction differs, possibly owing to a read error. The chain joins TRBV5-3 to TRBJ2-3; the D is unclear. TRBV5-3 has ORF status, its function being uncertain. The CDR3 runs 14 residues. DNA for the CDR3: TGTGCCAGCAGCTTCGACGTAGGCACAGATACGCAGTATTTT. Its protein is CASSFDVGTDTQYF.

CDR3 in amino acids: CASRKSGTGSLGYTF. CDR3 nucleotides: TGTGCCAGCAGAAAGAGTGGGACAGGGAGTCTTGGCTACACCTTC. This chain connects TRBV14 to TRBJ1-2; the match to TRBD1 covers 9 bases. With 6 bases clipped from V and 7 bases from J, the junction kept 12 bases outside the gene matches. The germline gives CDR1 SGHDN, CDR2 FVKESK. The CDR3 has 15 residues. The complete variable domain, with remaining parts taken from reference TRBV14 and TRBJ1-2, reads EAGVTQFPSHSVIEKGQTVTLRCDPISGHDNLYWYRRVMGKEIKFLLHFVKESKQDESGMPNNRFLAERTGGTYSTLKVQPAELEDSGVYFCASRKSGTGSLGYTFGSGTRLTVV.

This clonotype was seen repeatedly, ten times or more. The chain uses TRBV7-8 and TRBJ1-5; 7 positions agree with TRBD1. The V gene end was trimmed by 5 bases and the J gene end by 8 bases; junction bases not matched to a gene: 12. Germline-derived CDR1 and CDR2 are SGHVS and FQNEAQ. CDR3 length: 15 residues. In DNA form, the CDR3 reads TGTGCCAGCAGCAGGCTTCAAAGGGGGCTTGAGCCCCAGCATTTT. This translates into CASSRLQRGLEPQHF.

This clonotype occurred many times. V usage is TRBV7-9 and J usage is TRBJ2-5; 9 bases are shared with TRBD2. The CDR3 consists of 16 residues. Germline CDR1 SEHNR, CDR2 FQNEAQ (reference sequence). J gave up 5 bases and V 4 bases, and 11 bases lay outside the gene matches. The CDR3 reads CASSYTSGPARETQYF. In DNA form, the CDR3 reads TGTGCCAGCAGCTATACTAGCGGGCCCGCCAGGGAGACCCAGTACTTC.

The chain joins TRBV20-1 to TRBJ2-1; 7 positions agree with TRBD1. This CDR3 has 16 residues. The trim removed 6 bases at V and 3 bases at J, leaving 14 bases unmatched. The germline gives CDR1 DFQATT, CDR2 SNEGSKA (reference sequence). Written as DNA, the CDR3 is TGCAGTGCCCAACCGAGGGACAGAGTTAACTACAATGAGCAGTTCTTC. Encoded protein: CSAQPRDRVNYNEQFF.

This clonotype has at least ten counts. The J gene is TRBJ2-3, the V gene TRBV28; 9 bases fit TRBD2. The CDR3 extends over 16 amino acids. Germline CDR1 MDHEN, CDR2 SYDVKM. The ends lost 2 bases at V and 2 bases at J; junction bases unmatched: 5. CDR3 residues: CASSLNRGRVTDTQYF. The CDR3 DNA reads TGTGCCAGCAGTTTAAATCGCGGGAGGGTCACAGATACGCAGTATTTT.

Concerning this clonotype: One base away lies a much larger clone, so this may be a sequencing read error. The gene calls are TRBV19 and TRBJ2-7, with 7 bases identical to TRBD1. CDR3 length equals 13 residues. V gave up 4 bases and J gave up 7 bases; unmatched junction bases: 7. Looked up from germline, CDR1 is LNHDA and CDR2 is SQIVND (reference sequence). CDR3 in amino acids: CASSTGTAGEQYF. As DNA, the CDR3 is TGTGCCAGTAGTACCGGGACAGCCGGGGAGCAGTACTTC.

Ten or more counts support this clonotype. The CDR3 sequence: CASSQGQGSTEAFF. The CDR3 DNA reads as TGTGCCAGCAGCCAGGGACAGGGTAGCACTGAAGCTTTCTTT. The chain couples TRBV7-9 to TRBJ1-1; 9 bases line up with TRBD1. The germline V gene encodes CDR1 SEHNR and CDR2 FQNEAQ (reference sequence). CDR3 size: 14 residues. The trim removed 5 bases at V and 4 bases at J, leaving 5 bases unmatched.

This chain links TRBV20-1 with TRBJ2-1, with 8 bases lining up with TRBD2. Trimming removed 1 base from V and 8 bases from J; junction bases left unmatched: 13. Germline lookup yields CDR1 DFQATT and CDR2 SNEGSKA (reference sequence). This CDR3 is 16 amino acids long. CDR3 DNA sequence: TGCAGTGCTAGAGTGATAGCGGGGAGTGAGGGTTATGAGCAGTTCTTC. Its translation is CSARVIAGSEGYEQFF.

To note about this clonotype: This may be a read error, as it is one base from a much larger clone. The CDR3 ends on some other residue instead of the conserved phenylalanine or tryptophan, so this is likely a read error. The chain has TRBV6-5 and TRBJ1-2; weak D call: TRBD1 (6 bases). V was pared by 0 bases and J by 8 bases, with 16 bases between. The CDR3 runs 15 residues. Looked up from germline, CDR1 is MNHEY and CDR2 is SVGAGI. CDR3 sequence reads: CASSYSTPGGAGYTL. The CDR3 region has the DNA TGTGCCAGCAGTTACTCAACCCCGGGGGGCGCAGGCTACACCCTC.

This clonotype came up a few times. This sequence joins TRBV25-1 and TRBJ1-5; D is unresolved. The V end was cut by 3 bases, the J end by 5 bases, with 14 bases between. Germline V gene data show CDR1 as MGHDK and CDR2 as SYGVNS. The CDR3 totals 15 residues. CDR3 protein: CASSESRLTDQPQHF. CDR3 DNA sequence: TGTGCCAGCAGTGAGTCGCGTCTAACCGATCAGCCCCAGCATTTT.

The V gene is TRBV24-1, the J gene TRBJ2-5; 8 nucleotides line up with TRBD1. Germline CDR1 is KGHDR and CDR2 is SFDVKD. The CDR3 is 14 amino acids. V was clipped by 3 bases and J by 4 bases; unmatched bases: 3. The CDR3, as DNA: TGTGCCACCAGTGATCTAACAGGGGGAGAGACCCAGTACTTC. It encodes CATSDLTGGETQYF.

This clonotype came up a few times. This sequence joins TRBV29-1 and TRBJ2-1, with TRBD2 matching over 9 bases. The CDR3 loop spans 14 amino acids. The V gene end was trimmed by 7 bases and the J gene end by 7 bases; junction bases not matched to a gene: 11. The V gene's germline CDR1 is SQVTM and CDR2 ANQGSEA. CDR3: CSAEKGTSRNEQFF. The DNA for the CDR3 is TGCAGCGCCGAAAAGGGGACTAGCAGAAATGAGCAGTTCTTC.

This clonotype was counted ten times or more. The chain joins TRBV5-4 to TRBJ1-1; D perhaps matches TRBD1 (5 bases). Germline V gene data show CDR1 as SGHNT and CDR2 as YYREEE (reference sequence). Trimming stripped 5 bases from V and 4 bases from J, with 15 bases between. The CDR3 is 14 residues long. The CDR3 here is CASSPSQGSTEAFF. For the CDR3, the DNA is TGTGCCAGCAGTCCCAGCCAGGGAAGCACTGAAGCTTTCTTT.